These 12 T cell receptor beta chains came from one sample sequenced in a study of blood T cell repertoires in COVID-19. The repertoire was sequenced with immunoSEQ multiplex PCR; TCRdb's copy has only in-frame clones and lacks some. Of some 250,000 clones in the sample, approximately 85% were seen once. The sequenced material came from PBMCs or T cells enriched from blood (not recorded which). These receptors came from a woman aged 45-65 years who had recovered from COVID-19.

The V and J genes are TRBV27 and TRBJ1-2; 9 bases match TRBD1. V was pared by 6 bases and J by 8 bases, with 19 bases of the junction left unmatched. CDR1 is MNHEY, CDR2 SMNVEV, per germline (reference sequence). CDR3 length equals 17 residues. This CDR3 reads CASRHESTGQGILGYTF. CDR3 coding DNA: TGTGCCAGCAGACATGAGAGTACGGGACAGGGAATCTTGGGCTACACCTTC.

This sequence joins TRBV9 and TRBJ2-1; 8 bases line up with TRBD2. The CDR3 has 21 residues. The junction had 21 bases not matched to a gene; V was cut back by 2 bases and J by 2 bases. Germline assignment: CDR1 SGDLS and CDR2 YYNGEE. CDR3 amino acids: CASSVHYLLALSGRTYNEQFF. CDR3 nucleotides: TGTGCCAGCAGCGTCCACTATCTACTAGCTCTAAGCGGGAGAACCTACAATGAGCAGTTCTTC. Full variable domain (outside the CDR3, taken from reference TRBV9 and TRBJ2-1): DSGVTQTPKHLITATGQRVTLRCSPRSGDLSVYWYQQSLDQGLQFLIQYYNGEERAKGNILERFSAQQFPDLHSELNLSSLELGDSALYFCASSVHYLLALSGRTYNEQFFGPGTRLTVL.

The chain employs TRBV9 and TRBJ1-6; D perhaps matches TRBD1 (5 bases). The CDR3 contains 14 residues. Trimming removed 4 bases at V and 9 bases at J, with 14 bases between. Germline V gene data show CDR1 as SGDLS and CDR2 as YYNGEE. CDR3 amino acids: CASSPAGLGSPLHF. In nucleotides, the CDR3 is TGTGCCAGCAGCCCCGCAGGGTTAGGTTCACCCCTCCACTTT.

The genes are TRBV13 and TRBJ2-7; D ambiguous. This CDR3 is built from 13 residues. CDR1 is PRHDT and CDR2 is FYEKMQ in the germline V gene (reference sequence). Trimming took off 2 bases at V and 6 bases at J, with 11 bases between the two ends. The CDR3 here is CASSLRGESEQYF. The DNA for the CDR3 is TGTGCCAGCAGCTTACGTGGAGAGTCCGAGCAGTACTTC.

The chain has TRBV10-1 and TRBJ2-7; 10 positions agree with TRBD2. V lost 0 bases to trimming and J lost 12 bases; unmatched junction nucleotides: 5. The CDR3 loop spans 13 amino acids. Germline CDR1 WNHNN, CDR2 SYGVQD (reference sequence). CDR3 bases: TGCGCCAGCAGTGAGTCGGTAGCGGGAGGCCTGTACTTC. The encoded protein is CASSESVAGGLYF.

The chain joins TRBV5-1 to TRBJ1-5, with a tentative D call TRBD1 (5 bases). Trimming took 2 bases from V and 6 from J, leaving 9 bases between them. Looked up from germline, CDR1 is SGHRS and CDR2 is YFSETQ. The CDR3 contains 13 residues. The CDR3 here is CASSFGDSQPQHF. The CDR3 DNA reads TGCGCCAGCAGCTTCGGTGACAGTCAGCCCCAGCATTTT.

The chain uses TRBV7-9 and TRBJ1-6, with 9 bases fitting TRBD1. Looked up from germline, CDR1 is SEHNR and CDR2 is FQNEAQ (reference sequence). V was pared by 1 base and J by 9 bases, with 1 base of the junction left unmatched. CDR3 length: 14 amino acids. CDR3 protein: CASSLGTGVSPLHF. The DNA of the CDR3 is TGTGCCAGCAGCTTAGGGACAGGGGTTTCACCCCTCCACTTT. The full variable domain, in which reference TRBV7-9 and TRBJ1-6 provide the parts outside the CDR3, is DTGVSQNPRHKITKRGQNVTFRCDPISEHNRLYWYRQTLGQGPEFLTYFQNEAQLEKSRLLSDRFSAERPKGSFSTLEIQRTEQGDSAMYLCASSLGTGVSPLHFGNGTRLTVT.

The chain combines TRBV3-1 (or the pseudogene TRBV3-2) with TRBJ2-2, with a weak D call TRBD1 (5 bases). CDR1 is LGHDT, CDR2 YNNKEL, per germline (reference sequence). V shed 1 base and J shed 6 bases, with 6 bases lying between them. The CDR3 runs to 13 residues. The CDR3 sequence: CASSQGTSGELFF. The CDR3 DNA is TGTGCCAGCAGCCAAGGGACATCCGGGGAGCTGTTTTTT.

This chain links TRBV6-5 with TRBJ2-1; 7 bases line up with TRBD1. There are 15 residues in the CDR3. Germline values: CDR1 MNHEY, CDR2 SVGAGI. V was clipped by 4 bases and J by 5 bases; unmatched bases: 8. CDR3 loop: CASSSTGQLNNEQFF. The DNA for the CDR3 is TGTGCCAGCAGTTCCACGGGACAGCTAAACAATGAGCAGTTCTTC.

This chain connects TRBV2 to TRBJ1-1, with TRBD1 as a possible D gene (5 bases). Germline CDR1 reads SNHLY; CDR2 reads FYNNEI. The CDR3 is 14 amino acids. The V gene lost 6 bases and the J gene lost 2 bases, with 13 bases spanning the gap. The CDR3 DNA reads TGTGCCAGCAGGACGGCAGGGCGAAACACTGAAGCTTTCTTT. It encodes CASRTAGRNTEAFF.

CDR3 sequence reads: CASSLVVRWGTGGQETQYF. The DNA for the CDR3 is TGTGCCAGCAGTTTAGTTGTCAGGTGGGGAACAGGGGGACAAGAGACCCAGTACTTC. The chain carries TRBV28 and TRBJ2-5; 8 bases map to TRBD1. CDR1 and CDR2 (germline): MDHEN, SYDVKM. The CDR3 covers 19 residues. V shed 2 bases, J shed 2 bases, and the junction held 16 bases outside the gene matches. Complete variable domain (other parts from reference TRBV28 and TRBJ2-5): DVKVTQSSRYLVKRTGEKVFLECVQDMDHENMFWYRQDPGLGLRLIYFSYDVKMKEKGDIPEGYSVSREKKERFSLILESASTNQTSMYLCASSLVVRWGTGGQETQYFGPGTRLLVL.

V is TRBV19 and J is TRBJ2-7; TRBD2 aligns across 7 bases. CDR1 is LNHDA, CDR2 SQIVND, per germline (reference sequence). V trimming: 1 base; J trimming: 3 bases; junction bases outside the gene matches: 3. The length of the CDR3 is 14 residues. The CDR3 is CASSIAGGNYEQYF. CDR3 sequence (DNA): TGTGCCAGTAGTATAGCGGGAGGAAACTACGAGCAGTACTTC.